This T cell receptor (beta chain) was recovered during a study of blood T cell repertoires in COVID-19. With V trimmed by 6 bases and J by 8 bases, 20 bases remained unmatched. The CDR3 contains 18 residues. Germline CDR1 and CDR2: SEHNR and FQNEAQ (reference sequence). The assay was immunoSEQ multiplex PCR, and TCRdb's table has in-frame clones only and misses some. The sample gives 140,000 to 150,000 clones, approximately 80% of which show up once; approximately 9.2% is in the top ten. The receptor was isolated from a human donor with acute or convalescent COVID-19. The donor label of this sample is uncertain. The source material was peripheral blood. The chain employs TRBV7-9 and TRBJ2-1; 9 nucleotides agree with TRBD1. The CDR3 loop is CASSQRTGAFSDVDEQFF. The CDR3 DNA follows: TGTGCCAGCAGTCAGCGGACAGGGGCCTTCTCGGATGTGGATGAGCAGTTCTTC.